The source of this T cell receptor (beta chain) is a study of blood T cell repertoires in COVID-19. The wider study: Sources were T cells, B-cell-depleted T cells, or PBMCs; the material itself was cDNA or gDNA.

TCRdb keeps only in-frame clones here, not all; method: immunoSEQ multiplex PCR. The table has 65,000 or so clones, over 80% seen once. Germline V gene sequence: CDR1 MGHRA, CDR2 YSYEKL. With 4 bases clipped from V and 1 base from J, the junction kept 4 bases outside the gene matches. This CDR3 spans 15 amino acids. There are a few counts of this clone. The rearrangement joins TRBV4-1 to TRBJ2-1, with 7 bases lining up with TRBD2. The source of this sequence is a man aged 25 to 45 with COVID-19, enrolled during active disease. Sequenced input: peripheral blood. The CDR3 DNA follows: TGCGCCAGCAGCCCTAACGGGAGGTCCTACAATGAGCAGTTCTTC. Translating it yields CASSPNGRSYNEQFF.